Following are 11 T cell receptor beta chains from one sample sequenced in a study of blood T cells in healthy people across ages (dated by TCRdb to the mid-2010s). The library was built by means of 5' RACE. The listed sequencing device is Illumina HiSeq 2500. A second roughly 6 to 11 cycle PCR used a sample-barcoded 5' primer and a J-beta primer mix. The public reads were reanalyzed by TCRdb: fastp trimming at Q25, MiXCR alignment, in-frame beta chains only. Rows are combined by CDR3 protein, so each entry shows the most common genes and DNA. Within this sample are approximately 790,000 distinct CDR3 sequences, with under 80% of them counted one time only. The top ten clones comprise around a quarter of the sample. Sample: blood. Receptors were obtained from a man aged 25 to 40 in good health.

This chain links TRBV7-2 with TRBJ2-5; 8 bases line up with TRBD2. Germline V lookup: CDR1 SGHTA, CDR2 FQGNSA. This CDR3 is built from 15 residues. V lost 3 bases, J lost 1 base, and 4 bases stayed unmatched. The CDR3 region has the DNA TGTGCCAGCAGCTTTCCAGCGGGGGCCCAAGAGACCCAGTACTTC. This translates into CASSFPAGAQETQYF.

This clonotype was detected only once. The chain has TRBV12-3 or TRBV12-4 and TRBJ2-7, with D possibly TRBD1 on 6 matching bases. With 5 bases removed from V and 5 bases from J, the gap between germline ends came to 13 bases. The CDR3 extends over 13 amino acids. CDR3 coding DNA: TGTGCCAGCAGTAGGGTGGGGGCCAACGAGCAGTACTTC. Residues: CASSRVGANEQYF.

The chain links TRBV5-6 to TRBJ2-7; TRBD1 matches 10 bases. With the DNA end fitting TRBJ2-4 better, the J assignment may be wrong. The CDR3 is 14 amino acids. Germline values: CDR1 SGHDT, CDR2 YYEEEE. The CDR3 loop reads CASSWGQGRNIQYF. The DNA for the CDR3 is TGTGCCAGCAGCTGGGGACAGGGGAGGAACATTCAGTACTTC.

The rearrangement joins TRBV20-1 to TRBJ2-1, with 10 bases identical to TRBD2. Per germline, CDR1 DFQATT and CDR2 SNEGSKA (reference sequence). V was clipped by 3 bases and J by 6 bases; unmatched bases: 8. The CDR3 is 15 amino acids. This chain's CDR3 is CSAREGASGGNEQFF. CDR3 DNA sequence: TGCAGTGCTAGGGAGGGGGCTAGCGGGGGCAATGAGCAGTTCTTC.

The genes are TRBV4-1 and TRBJ2-5; 10 bases are a match to TRBD2. V lost 3 bases to trimming and J lost 5 bases; unmatched junction nucleotides: 3. This CDR3 comprises 14 residues. The germline CDR1 and CDR2 sequences are MGHRA and YSYEKL. This chain's CDR3 is CASSQSSGGETQYF. CDR3 DNA: TGCGCCAGCAGCCAGAGTAGCGGGGGGGAGACCCAGTACTTC.

The chain recombines TRBV5-6 with TRBJ2-3; D is possibly TRBD1 (5 bases). This CDR3 region has 15 residues. With 3 bases removed from V and 2 bases from J, the gap between germline ends came to 13 bases. Looked up from germline, CDR1 is SGHDT and CDR2 is YYEEEE. CDR3 sequence: CASSWEQAYTDTQYF. DNA of the CDR3: TGTGCCAGCAGCTGGGAACAGGCGTACACAGATACGCAGTATTTT.

The rearrangement uses TRBV20-1 and TRBJ2-2, with TRBD1 as a possible D gene (7 bases). With 3 bases removed from V and 5 bases from J, the gap between germline ends came to 13 bases. The CDR3 loop spans 14 amino acids. CDR1 is DFQATT, CDR2 SNEGSKA, per germline (reference sequence). The CDR3 DNA reads TGCAGTGCTAGCAGCCAGGGGGGAACCGGGGAGCTGTTTTTT. Its translation: CSASSQGGTGELFF.

This clonotype was seen a few times. The J gene is TRBJ2-3, the V gene TRBV9, with a possible D match to TRBD2 (6 bases). The CDR3 has 15 amino acids. Germline V gives CDR1 SGDLS, CDR2 YYNGEE. Trimming cost V 3 bases and J 5 bases, with 16 bases left between them. Here the CDR3 reads CASSAEGGAGDTQYF. CDR3 bases: TGTGCCAGCAGCGCAGAAGGCGGGGCTGGAGATACGCAGTATTTT.

The chain links TRBV12-3 or TRBV12-4 to TRBJ1-1, with D possibly being TRBD1 (5 bases). CDR3 length: 17 residues. V dropped 4 bases and J dropped 1 base, with 19 bases sitting between them. The CDR3 spells CASSSPGQGAENTEAFF. The CDR3 nucleotides are TGTGCCAGCAGTTCTCCAGGACAAGGGGCGGAGAACACTGAAGCTTTCTTT.

The chain links TRBV25-1 to TRBJ2-1, with unresolved D. This CDR3 contains 15 residues. Germline CDR1 MGHDK, CDR2 SYGVNS. V was cut by 1 base and J by 10 bases, with 17 bases left in between. Written as DNA, the CDR3 is TGTGCCAGCAGTGAATGCCCTAGATCTACCTTCGAGCAGTTCTTC. Residues: CASSECPRSTFEQFF.

The chain links TRBV7-9 to TRBJ2-7, with 7 bases lining up with TRBD2. The CDR3 covers 16 residues. The junction had 13 bases not matched to a gene; V was cut back by 5 bases and J by 3 bases. Germline values: CDR1 SEHNR, CDR2 FQNEAQ (reference sequence). The CDR3 nucleotides read TGTGCCAGCAGCAAAACAGGCGGGGGATTGGGCTACGAGCAGTACTTC. Amino acid sequence: CASSKTGGGLGYEQYF.